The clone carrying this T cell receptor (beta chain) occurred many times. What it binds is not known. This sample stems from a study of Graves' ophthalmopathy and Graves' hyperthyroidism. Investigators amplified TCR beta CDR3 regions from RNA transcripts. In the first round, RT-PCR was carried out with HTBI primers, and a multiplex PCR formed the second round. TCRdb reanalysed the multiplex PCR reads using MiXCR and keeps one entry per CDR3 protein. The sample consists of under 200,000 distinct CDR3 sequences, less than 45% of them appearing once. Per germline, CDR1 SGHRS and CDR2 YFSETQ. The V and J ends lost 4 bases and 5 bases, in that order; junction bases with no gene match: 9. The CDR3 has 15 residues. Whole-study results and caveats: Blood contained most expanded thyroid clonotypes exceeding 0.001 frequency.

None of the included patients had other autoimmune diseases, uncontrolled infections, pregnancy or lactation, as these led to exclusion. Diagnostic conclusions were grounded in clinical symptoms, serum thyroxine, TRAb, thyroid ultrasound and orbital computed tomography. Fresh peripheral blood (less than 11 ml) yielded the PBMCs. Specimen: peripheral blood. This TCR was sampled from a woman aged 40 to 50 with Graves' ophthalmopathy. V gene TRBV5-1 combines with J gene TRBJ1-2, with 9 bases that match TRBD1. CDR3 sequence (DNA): TGCGCCAGCAGCCTCGGACAGGGGTCCCAATATGGCTACACCTTC. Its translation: CASSLGQGSQYGYTF.